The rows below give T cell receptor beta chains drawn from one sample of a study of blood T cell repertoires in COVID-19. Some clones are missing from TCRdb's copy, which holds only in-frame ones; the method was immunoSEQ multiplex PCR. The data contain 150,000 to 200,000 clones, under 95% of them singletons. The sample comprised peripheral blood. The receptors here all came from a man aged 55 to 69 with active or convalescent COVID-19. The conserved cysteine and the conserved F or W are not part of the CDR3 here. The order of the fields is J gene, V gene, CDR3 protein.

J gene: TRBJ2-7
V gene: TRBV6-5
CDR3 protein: ASSPSGSWSEQY

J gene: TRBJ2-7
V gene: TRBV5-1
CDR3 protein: ASGPGQGDVYEQY

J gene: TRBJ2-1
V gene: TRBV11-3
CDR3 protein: ASSLEVGQGLSGRIYNEQF

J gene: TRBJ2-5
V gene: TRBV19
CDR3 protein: ASSLGQTQVQY

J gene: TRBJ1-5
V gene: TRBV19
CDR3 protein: ASSIGFPGQASNQPQH

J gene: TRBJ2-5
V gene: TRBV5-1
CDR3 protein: ASSLGVGHTQETQY

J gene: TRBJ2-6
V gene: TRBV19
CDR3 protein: ASSFLGGSSGANVLT

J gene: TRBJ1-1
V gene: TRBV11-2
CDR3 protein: ASSVKGQGAEAF

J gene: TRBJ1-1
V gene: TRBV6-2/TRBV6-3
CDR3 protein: ASSNGGFTEAF

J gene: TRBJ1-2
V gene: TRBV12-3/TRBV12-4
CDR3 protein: ASSLGAGYT

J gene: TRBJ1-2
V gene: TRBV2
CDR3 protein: ASTLGTGGSGYT

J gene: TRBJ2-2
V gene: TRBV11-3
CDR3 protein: ASSLVGFTGELF

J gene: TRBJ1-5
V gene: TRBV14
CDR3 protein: ASSPDRDQPQH

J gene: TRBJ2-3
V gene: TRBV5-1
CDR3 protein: ASRLAGDPLDTQY

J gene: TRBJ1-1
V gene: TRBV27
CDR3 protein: ASSLDREYTEAF

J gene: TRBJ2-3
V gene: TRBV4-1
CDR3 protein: ASSQDWRGLGDTQY

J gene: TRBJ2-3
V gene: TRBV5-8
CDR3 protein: ASSLGSFSQDTQY

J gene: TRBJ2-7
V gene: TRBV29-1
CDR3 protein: SVEDGRGLYEQY

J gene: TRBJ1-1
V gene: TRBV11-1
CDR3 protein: ASSFGQNTEAF

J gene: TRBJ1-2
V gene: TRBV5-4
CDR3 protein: ASSLGNNYGYT

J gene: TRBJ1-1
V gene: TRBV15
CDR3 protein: ATSRSTQNTEAF

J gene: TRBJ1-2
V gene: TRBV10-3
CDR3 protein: AISLDRDYGYT

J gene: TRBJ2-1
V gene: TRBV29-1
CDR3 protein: SVVGGSYNEQF

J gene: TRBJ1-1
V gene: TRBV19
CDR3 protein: ASSNSGTGGTEAF

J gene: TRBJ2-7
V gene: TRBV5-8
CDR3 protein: ASSLEGHVLH

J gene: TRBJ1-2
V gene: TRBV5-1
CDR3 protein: ASSLTAGQGYDGYT

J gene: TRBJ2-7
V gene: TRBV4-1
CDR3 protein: ASSPMGQSSYEQY

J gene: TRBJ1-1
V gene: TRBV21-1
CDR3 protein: ASSKTSTPQNIMNTEAF

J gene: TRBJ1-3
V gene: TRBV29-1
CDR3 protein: SVRRSGSGNTIY

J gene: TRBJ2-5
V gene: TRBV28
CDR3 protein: ASSTNRGGGETQY

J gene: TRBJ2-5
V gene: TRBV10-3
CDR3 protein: AISESTGLAGGWTQY

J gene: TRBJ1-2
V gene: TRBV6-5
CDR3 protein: ASSYDRKYGYT

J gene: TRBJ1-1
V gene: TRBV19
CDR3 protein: ASSIRGGNTEAF

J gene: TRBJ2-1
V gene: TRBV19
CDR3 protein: ASSIDRGGYNEQF

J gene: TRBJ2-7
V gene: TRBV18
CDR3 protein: ASSLSGGPPYEQY

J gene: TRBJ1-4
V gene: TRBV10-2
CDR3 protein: ASSPQGFVNEKLF

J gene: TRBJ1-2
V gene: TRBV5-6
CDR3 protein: ASSINRRGYT

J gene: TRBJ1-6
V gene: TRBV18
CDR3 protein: ASSTSGTGLIALH

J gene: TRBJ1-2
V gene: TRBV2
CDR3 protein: ASSERGEGGYT

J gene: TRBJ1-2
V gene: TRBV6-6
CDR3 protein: ATGTGGYDGYT

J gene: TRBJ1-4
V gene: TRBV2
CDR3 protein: ASRTLLGQTTNEKLF

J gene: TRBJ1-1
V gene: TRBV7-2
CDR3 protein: ASSLAVGGEGTEAF

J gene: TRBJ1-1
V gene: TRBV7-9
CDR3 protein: ASSLAGAKGTEAF

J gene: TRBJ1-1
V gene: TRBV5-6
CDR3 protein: ASSLDRVQAF

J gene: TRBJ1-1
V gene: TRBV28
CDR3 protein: ASSRGMGTEAF

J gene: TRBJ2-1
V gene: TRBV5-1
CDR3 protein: ASSLLNEQF

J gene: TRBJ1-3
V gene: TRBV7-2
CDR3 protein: ASSQGTGAGNTIY

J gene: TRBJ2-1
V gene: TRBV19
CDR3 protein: ASSFGTGRRYNEQF

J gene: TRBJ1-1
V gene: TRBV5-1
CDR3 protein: ASSLYTGGSGEAF

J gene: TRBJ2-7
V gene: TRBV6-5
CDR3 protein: ASRDRVHEQY

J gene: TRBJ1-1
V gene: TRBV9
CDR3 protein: ASISTYRGTEAF

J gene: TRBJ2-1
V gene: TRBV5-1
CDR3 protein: ASNSGAGAYNEQF